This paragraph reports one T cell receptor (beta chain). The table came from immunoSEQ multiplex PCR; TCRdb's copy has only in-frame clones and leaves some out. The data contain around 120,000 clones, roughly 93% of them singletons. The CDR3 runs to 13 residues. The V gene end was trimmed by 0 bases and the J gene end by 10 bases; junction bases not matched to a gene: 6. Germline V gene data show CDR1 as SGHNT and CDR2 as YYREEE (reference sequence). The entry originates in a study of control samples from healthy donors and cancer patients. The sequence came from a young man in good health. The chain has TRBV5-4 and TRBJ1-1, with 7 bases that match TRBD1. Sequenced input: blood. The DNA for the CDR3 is TGTGCCAGCAGCTTGGTGGATGAGGGGGCAGCTTTCTTT. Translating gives CASSLVDEGAAFF.